Shown below are 7 T cell receptor beta chains from a single sample sequenced in a study of response to subunit inactivated influenza vaccine. MiXCR, run by TCRdb on the RT-PCR reads, gives a single entry per CDR3 protein. The top ten clones hold roughly 12% of a sample with 150,000 or so distinct CDR3 sequences, roughly 10% of them seen once. Sample: non-naive T cells sorted from PBMCs, taken around seven weeks after vaccination. These receptor sequences come from a man aged 50-60 years who received an inactivated influenza vaccine.

This clonotype was counted between two and nine times. The chain carries TRBV4-3 and TRBJ2-2, with D uncertain. The V gene's germline CDR1 is LGHNA and CDR2 YSLEER. The CDR3 covers 15 residues. The V gene lost 0 bases and the J gene lost 3 bases, with 8 bases spanning the gap. CDR3 bases: TGCGCCAGCAGCCAAGATTTAAGTTACACCGGGGAGCTGTTTTTT. This sequence encodes CASSQDLSYTGELFF.

This clonotype was detected many times. The chain is built from TRBV28 and TRBJ2-6; D possibly corresponds to TRBD1 (6 bases). The CDR3 spans 16 residues. V lost 2 bases, J lost 0 bases, and 8 bases lay in between. Germline V gives CDR1 MDHEN, CDR2 SYDVKM. The CDR3 DNA reads as TGTGCCAGCAGTTTAGACAGGCGCTCTGGGGCCAACGTCCTGACTTTC. Translated, it gives CASSLDRRSGANVLTF.

The chain uses TRBV7-2 and TRBJ2-3; no firm D call. Per the germline V gene, CDR1 is SGHTA and CDR2 is FQGNSA. V lost 8 bases, J lost 5 bases, and 14 bases lay in between. This CDR3 is 13 amino acids long. The CDR3 DNA reads as TGTGCCAGCCGATTACCACAGTTAGATACGCAGTATTTT. Amino acids: CASRLPQLDTQYF. The whole variable domain, filled in from reference TRBV7-2 and TRBJ2-3, reads GAGVSQSPSNKVTEKGKDVELRCDPISGHTALYWYRQSLGQGLEFLIYFQGNSAPDKSGLPSDRFSAERTGGSVSTLTIQRTQQEDSAVYLCASRLPQLDTQYFGPGTRLTVL.

The rearrangement links TRBV6-1 to TRBJ2-1; TRBD2 agrees at 8 bases. CDR3 size: 15 residues. Germline lookup yields CDR1 MNHNS and CDR2 SASEGT. The trim removed 6 bases at V and 9 bases at J, leaving 13 bases unmatched. The CDR3 DNA sequence: TGTGCCAGCAGCCCGAATAGCGGGGTGGCTAGTGAGCAGTTCTTC. It encodes CASSPNSGVASEQFF.

This clonotype has only a few counts. V and J are TRBV7-9 and TRBJ2-3; D assignment may be TRBD1 or TRBD2 (5 bases each). The CDR3 runs 14 residues. Germline V lookup: CDR1 SEHNR, CDR2 FQNEAQ (reference sequence). V lost 0 bases, J lost 6 bases, and 10 bases lay in between. CDR3 in amino acids: CASSLAHGADTQYF. In nucleotides, the CDR3 is TGTGCCAGCAGCTTAGCACACGGGGCGGATACGCAGTATTTT.

This rearrangement joins TRBV5-6 to TRBJ2-2; 7 bases map to TRBD1. The CDR3 runs 15 residues. Losses at the gene ends were 6 bases for V and 6 bases for J; bases not matched to a gene: 11. CDR1 SGHDT and CDR2 YYEEEE come from the germline V gene. CDR3 sequence (DNA): TGTGCCAGCACCCGAGGGACAGCTATGGCCGGGGAGCTGTTTTTT. The encoded protein is CASTRGTAMAGELFF. The full variable domain, rest sourced from reference TRBV5-6 and TRBJ2-2, is DAGVTQSPTHLIKTRGQQVTLRCSPKSGHDTVSWYQQALGQGPQFIFQYYEEEERQRGNFPDRFSGHQFPNYSSELNVNALLLGDSALYLCASTRGTAMAGELFFGEGSRLTVL.

The table lists this clonotype with many counts. The V call is TRBV7-9, the J call TRBJ2-3, with a weak D call TRBD2 (5 bases). CDR3 size: 15 residues. Germline V gene data show CDR1 as SEHNR and CDR2 as FQNEAQ (reference sequence). With 5 bases removed from V and 3 bases from J, the gap between germline ends came to 15 bases. For the CDR3, the DNA is TGTGCCAGCAGCCCGAAGCGGCGGGTGACAGATACGCAGTATTTT. Translated, it gives CASSPKRRVTDTQYF.